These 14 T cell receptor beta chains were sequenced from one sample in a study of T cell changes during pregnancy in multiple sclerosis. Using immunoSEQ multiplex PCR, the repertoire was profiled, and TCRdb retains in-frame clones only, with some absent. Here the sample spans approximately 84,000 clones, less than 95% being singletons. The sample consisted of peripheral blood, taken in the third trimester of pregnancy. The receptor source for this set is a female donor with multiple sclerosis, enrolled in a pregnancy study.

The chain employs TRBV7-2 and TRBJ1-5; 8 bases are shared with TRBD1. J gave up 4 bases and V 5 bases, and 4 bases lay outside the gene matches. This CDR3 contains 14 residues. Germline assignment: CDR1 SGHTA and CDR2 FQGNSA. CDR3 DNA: TGTGCCAGCAGCCCTAGGACAGGGAATCAGCCCCAGCATTTT. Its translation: CASSPRTGNQPQHF.

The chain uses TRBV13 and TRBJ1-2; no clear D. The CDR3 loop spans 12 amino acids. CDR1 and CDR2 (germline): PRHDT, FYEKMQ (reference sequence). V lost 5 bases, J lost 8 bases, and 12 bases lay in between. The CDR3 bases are TGTGCCAGCAGCATATGGAGGGTCGGCTACACCTTC. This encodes CASSIWRVGYTF.

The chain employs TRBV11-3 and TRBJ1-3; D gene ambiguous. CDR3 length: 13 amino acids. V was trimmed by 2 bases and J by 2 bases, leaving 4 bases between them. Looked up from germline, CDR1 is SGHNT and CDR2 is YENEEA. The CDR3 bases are TGTGCCAGCAGCTTATCAGCTGGAAACACCATATATTTT. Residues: CASSLSAGNTIYF.

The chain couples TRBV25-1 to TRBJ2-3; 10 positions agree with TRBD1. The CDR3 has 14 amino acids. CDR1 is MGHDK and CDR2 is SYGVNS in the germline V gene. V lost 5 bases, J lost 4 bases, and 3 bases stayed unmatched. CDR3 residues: CASSRQGASDTQYF. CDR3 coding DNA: TGTGCCAGCAGTCGACAGGGGGCGTCAGATACGCAGTATTTT.

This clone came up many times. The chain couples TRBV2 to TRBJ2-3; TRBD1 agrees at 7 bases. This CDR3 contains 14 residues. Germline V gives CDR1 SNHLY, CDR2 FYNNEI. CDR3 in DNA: TGTGCGAGCGCCGGGCAGGGGGTATGGGATACGCAGTATTTT. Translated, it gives CASAGQGVWDTQYF.

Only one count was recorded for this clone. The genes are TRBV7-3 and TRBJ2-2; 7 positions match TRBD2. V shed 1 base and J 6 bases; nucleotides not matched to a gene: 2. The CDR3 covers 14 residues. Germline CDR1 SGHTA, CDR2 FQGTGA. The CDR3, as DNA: TGTGCCAGCAGCTTAATCCGGGAGGCCGGGGAGCTGTTTTTT. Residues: CASSLIREAGELFF.

DNA of the CDR3: TGTGCCAGCAGCCATGCACCGACTACCACCTACAATGAGCAGTTCTTC. It is translated as CASSHAPTTTYNEQFF. This chain links TRBV7-8 with TRBJ2-1; a weak D match, TRBD2 (5 bases). Germline loops: CDR1 SGHVS, CDR2 FQNEAQ. This CDR3 has 16 residues. Trimming stripped 5 bases from V and 2 bases from J, with 16 bases between. The entire variable domain, with the rest obtained from reference TRBV7-8 and TRBJ2-1, is as follows: GAGVSQSPRYKVAKRGQDVALRCDPISGHVSLFWYQQALGQGPEFLTYFQNEAQLDKSGLPSDRFFAERPEGSVSTLKIQRTQQEDSAVYLCASSHAPTTTYNEQFFGPGTRLTVL.

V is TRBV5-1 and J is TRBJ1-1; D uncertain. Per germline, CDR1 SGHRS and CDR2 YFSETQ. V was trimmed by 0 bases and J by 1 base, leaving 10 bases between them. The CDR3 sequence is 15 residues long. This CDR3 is CASSLAGVGNTEAFF. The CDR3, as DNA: TGCGCCAGCAGCTTGGCCGGGGTAGGGAACACTGAAGCTTTCTTT.

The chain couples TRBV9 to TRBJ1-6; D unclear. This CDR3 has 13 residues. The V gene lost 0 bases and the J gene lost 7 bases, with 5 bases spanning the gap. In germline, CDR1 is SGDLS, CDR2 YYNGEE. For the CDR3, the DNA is TGTGCCAGCAGCGTAGACAGCAATTCACCCCTCCACTTT. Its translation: CASSVDSNSPLHF.

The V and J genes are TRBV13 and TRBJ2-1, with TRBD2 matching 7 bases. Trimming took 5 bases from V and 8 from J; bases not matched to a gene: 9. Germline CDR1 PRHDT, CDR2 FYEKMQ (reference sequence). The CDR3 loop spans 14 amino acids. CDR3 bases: TGTGCCAGCAGCACCCGGACTAGTTTTGATGAGCAGTTCTTC. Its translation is CASSTRTSFDEQFF.

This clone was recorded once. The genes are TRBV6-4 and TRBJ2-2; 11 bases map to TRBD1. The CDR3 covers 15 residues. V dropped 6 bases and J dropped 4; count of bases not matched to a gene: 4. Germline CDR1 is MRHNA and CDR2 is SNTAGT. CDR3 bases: TGTGCCAGCAGACCCGGGACAGGGGGCACCGGGGAGCTGTTTTTT. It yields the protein CASRPGTGGTGELFF.

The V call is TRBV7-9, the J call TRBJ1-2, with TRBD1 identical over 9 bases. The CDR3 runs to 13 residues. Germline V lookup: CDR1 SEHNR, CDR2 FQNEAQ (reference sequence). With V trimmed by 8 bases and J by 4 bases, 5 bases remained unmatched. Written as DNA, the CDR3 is TGTGCCAGCCACGGGACAGGGTCCTATGGCTACACCTTC. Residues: CASHGTGSYGYTF.

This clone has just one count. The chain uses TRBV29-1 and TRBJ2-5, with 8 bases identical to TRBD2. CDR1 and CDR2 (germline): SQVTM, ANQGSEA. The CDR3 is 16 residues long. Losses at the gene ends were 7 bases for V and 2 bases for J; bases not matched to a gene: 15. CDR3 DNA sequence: TGCAGCGCTATGAGTCCGGGTAGCGGGGTACAAGAGACCCAGTACTTC. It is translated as CSAMSPGSGVQETQYF.

In DNA form, the CDR3 reads TGTGCCAGCAGTGAAGGAGATTACTATGGCTACACCTTC. Amino acid sequence: CASSEGDYYGYTF. V is TRBV2 and J is TRBJ1-2; D is uncertain. Trimming left V 1 base short and J 3 bases short, with 6 bases between. Germline-derived CDR1 and CDR2 are SNHLY and FYNNEI. The CDR3 sequence is 13 residues long.